This is a list of T cell receptor beta chains from one sample in a study of OX40 agonist ivuxolimab in advanced cancers. Profiling relied on immunoSEQ multiplex PCR, and the TCRdb table lists in-frame clones only, not all of them. This table has 65,000 to 85,000 clones, over 85% appearing once. This specimen was CD4+ or CD8+ T cells sorted from blood, taken in a trial of the OX40 agonist ivuxolimab. These receptors were taken from an adult with an advanced solid tumor such as melanoma, head and neck, liver or kidney cancer. CDR3s include the opening cysteine and the closing phenylalanine or tryptophan. The D gene is left open where the match is weak. Clone size is given for some rows only: seen once, a few or many times, or a class if the clone is expanded.

clone_size | j_call | d_call | v_call | cdr3_nt | cdr3_aa
- | TRBJ1-5 | - | TRBV10-1 | TGCGCCAGCAGCAATAGCAATCAGCCCCAGCATTTT | CASSNSNQPQHF
- | TRBJ2-5 | - | TRBV19 | TGTGGCTCGCGGTTAGGGGAGACCCAGTACTTC | CGSRLGETQYF
- | TRBJ2-5 | TRBD1 | TRBV7-6 | TGTGCCAGCAGCTTACAGGGGGAGAGGGGGACCCAGTACTTC | CASSLQGERGTQYF
- | TRBJ2-1 | - | TRBV2 | TGTGCCAGCAGCGGGGACCGCCGCTACAATGAGCAGTTCTTC | CASSGDRRYNEQFF
- | TRBJ1-5 | - | TRBV27 | TGTGCCAGCAGTTTAAAACCTCATCAGCCCCAGCATTTT | CASSLKPHQPQHF
- | TRBJ1-5 | - | TRBV28 | TGTGCCAGCAGTGCCACGGTTGCTAGCAATCAGCCCCAGCATTTT | CASSATVASNQPQHF
- | TRBJ2-1 | TRBD1 | TRBV19 | TGTGCCAGTAGTTGGGACAGGGGGATCAATGAGCAGTTCTTC | CASSWDRGINEQFF
once | TRBJ2-3 | - | TRBV6-1 | TGTGCCAGCACCGAGCGGCTGTCAGATACGCAGTATTTT | CASTERLSDTQYF
- | TRBJ2-7 | - | TRBV11-2 | TGTGCCAGCAGCTTTTGGAAGACCCGCCCCCTAGAGCAGTACTTC | CASSFWKTRPLEQYF
- | TRBJ1-1 | - | TRBV7-9 | TGTGCCAGCAGCAAACTGGGTGAGAACACTGAAGCTTTCTTT | CASSKLGENTEAFF
- | TRBJ2-3 | - | TRBV7-6 | TGTGCCAGCAGCTTAGCCTCCCGGCGGGGAGATACGCAGTATTTT | CASSLASRRGDTQYF
- | TRBJ1-5 | TRBD1 | TRBV30 | TGTGCCTGGAGGGCAGGGGGCTGGGACAATCAGCCCCAGCATTTT | CAWRAGGWDNQPQHF
- | TRBJ2-1 | - | TRBV14 | TGTGCCAGCAGGCACCGTGGACCTGACAATGAGCAGTTCTTC | CASRHRGPDNEQFF
- | TRBJ2-5 | - | TRBV7-9 | TGTGCCAGCAGCTTATTCAGGGGCGGGTACCAAGAGACCCAGTACTTC | CASSLFRGGYQETQYF
- | TRBJ2-7 | - | TRBV4-1 | TGCGCCAGCAGCCCATATTTACACTACGAGCAGTACTTC | CASSPYLHYEQYF
- | TRBJ2-2 | - | TRBV11-2 | TGTGCCAGCAGCGCCACCTCCCGCGGGGCCGGGGAGCTGTTTTTT | CASSATSRGAGELFF
few | TRBJ2-2 | - | TRBV4-1 | TGCGCCAGCAGCCACAGGGGCAACCCCGGGGAGCTGTTTTTT | CASSHRGNPGELFF
- | TRBJ2-1 | TRBD2 | TRBV7-3 | TGTGCCAGCAGCTTTAGCGGGGGCCCCTCCTACAATGAGCAGTTCTTC | CASSFSGGPSYNEQFF
- | TRBJ1-2 | TRBD1 | TRBV5-1 | TGCGCCAGCAGCTTAGCAGGGGGACGTGGCTACACCTTC | CASSLAGGRGYTF
- | TRBJ1-1 | TRBD1 | TRBV7-6 | TGTGCCAGCAGCTTAAGGACAGGGGCCACCACTACTGAAGCTTTCTTT | CASSLRTGATTTEAFF
- | TRBJ1-2 | - | TRBV30 | TGTGCCTGGAGTGTAAGCGATTACGGCTACACCTTC | CAWSVSDYGYTF
- | TRBJ2-5 | TRBD1 | TRBV5-1 | TGCGCCAGCAGCTTAGGGACAGAGCAAGAGACCCAGTACTTC | CASSLGTEQETQYF
few | TRBJ2-4 | TRBD2 | TRBV13 | TGTGCCAGCAGCCCCAGGGTCCCTGCGGGAGAGTGGAACATTCAGTACTTC | CASSPRVPAGEWNIQYF
- | TRBJ2-3 | TRBD2 | TRBV5-4 | TGTGCCAGCACCCCCCCTGAGGCTAGCGGGGGGAGGGTCACAGATACGCAGTATTTT | CASTPPEASGGRVTDTQYF
- | TRBJ2-5 | - | TRBV29-1 | TGCAGCGTTGAAGTCGACGTAACGGAGACCCAGTACTTC | CSVEVDVTETQYF
- | TRBJ1-2 | - | TRBV30 | TGTGCCTGGAGCCCGAGGCCTACTAGTCCTTATGGCTACACCTTC | CAWSPRPTSPYGYTF
- | TRBJ2-6 | - | TRBV19 | TGTGCCAGTAGTATGCAGGGACTCCTCTCTGGGGCCAACGTCCTGACTTTC | CASSMQGLLSGANVLTF
- | TRBJ2-3 | TRBD2 | TRBV5-1 | TGCGCCAGCAGCGGAAGGACTAGCGGGAGAACAGATACGCAGTATTTT | CASSGRTSGRTDTQYF
- | TRBJ1-2 | - | TRBV7-2 | TGTGCCAGCAGCTTAGGGGGGGCGCGTGGCTACACCTTC | CASSLGGARGYTF
- | TRBJ2-1 | - | TRBV11-1 | TGTGCCAGCAGCGGTGCGCGGGAAGCCTACAATGAGCAGTTCTTC | CASSGAREAYNEQFF
- | TRBJ2-6 | - | TRBV5-4 | TGTGCCAGTAACATTGGACAAGGCTCGGGCTCTGGGGCCAACGTCCTGACTTTC | CASNIGQGSGSGANVLTF
- | TRBJ2-5 | - | TRBV6-5 | TGTGCCAGCAGCCAGAACAGGGTCGGAGAGACCCAGTACTTC | CASSQNRVGETQYF
- | TRBJ1-2 | - | TRBV19 | TGTGCCAGTATAGGGGACGGAACTTGGAGCTACACCTTC | CASIGDGTWSYTF
- | TRBJ2-7 | - | TRBV5-1 | TGCGCCAGCAGACAACTACAGGGTGGAAGGGGCGAGCAGTACTTC | CASRQLQGGRGEQYF
- | TRBJ2-3 | - | TRBV6-1 | TGTGCCAGCAGGACAGCCCAAGTACCTACAGATACGCAGTATTTT | CASRTAQVPTDTQYF
- | TRBJ1-2 | - | TRBV5-1 | TGCGCCAGCAGCTTGGAGACACAGGGTTATGGCTACACCTTC | CASSLETQGYGYTF
- | TRBJ2-1 | TRBD2 | TRBV7-9 | TGTGCCAGCAGCCCCCGACCTAGACTAGCGGGAGCGTCCTACAATGAGCAGTTCTTC | CASSPRPRLAGASYNEQFF
once | TRBJ2-1 | - | TRBV9 | TGTGCCAGCACGACACAGCCAAACTCCTACAATGAGCAGTTCTTC | CASTTQPNSYNEQFF
- | TRBJ2-2 | - | TRBV5-1 | TGCGCCAGCAGCTGGGACCGGCAGAGGATCACCGGGGAGCTGTTTTTT | CASSWDRQRITGELFF
- | TRBJ2-3 | TRBD1 | TRBV5-6 | TGTGCCAGCAGCCATAGACAGGGGGCCTGGACAGATACGCAGTATTTT | CASSHRQGAWTDTQYF
- | TRBJ1-1 | - | TRBV28 | TGTGCCAGCAGTAGCGGTGGGCAGGGCGATACTGAAGCTTTCTTT | CASSSGGQGDTEAFF
- | TRBJ1-6 | - | TRBV6-1 | TGTGCCAGCAGTGAAGGTGAATTCGCGGTCCCACCCCTCCACTTT | CASSEGEFAVPPLHF
- | TRBJ2-1 | TRBD2 | TRBV25-1 | TGTGCCAGCAGTTCCACTAGCGGGGTATCCTACAATGAGCAGTTCTTC | CASSSTSGVSYNEQFF
once | TRBJ2-7 | - | TRBV15 | TGTGCCACCAGCAGAGATGGGGGCCGCGAGCAGTACTTC | CATSRDGGREQYF
- | TRBJ1-2 | - | TRBV30 | TGTGCCTGGAGGATAAACTATGGCTACACCTTC | CAWRINYGYTF
- | TRBJ1-1 | TRBD1 | TRBV6-1 | TGTGCCAGCATCTTTAACAGGGGGCATACTGAAGCTTTCTTT | CASIFNRGHTEAFF
- | TRBJ1-6 | - | TRBV28 | TGTGCCAGCAAACGGAGTAGCTCCTATAATTCACCCCTCCACTTT | CASKRSSSYNSPLHF
- | TRBJ2-7 | TRBD1 | TRBV5-1 | TGCGCCAGCAGCTTGGGGGACAGACAGTACGAGCAGTACTTC | CASSLGDRQYEQYF
- | TRBJ2-3 | - | TRBV28 | TGTGCCAGCAGTCCTCTGGTAGTCCGGACGCAGTATTTT | CASSPLVVRTQYF
- | TRBJ2-1 | - | TRBV7-9 | TGTGCCAGCAGCTTAGCGCTAGTTGAGCAGTTCTTC | CASSLALVEQFF
once | TRBJ1-5 | TRBD1 | TRBV4-2 | TGTGCCAGCAGCCACGACGGAACCGGGACAGCCCCCAAAGCCCAGCATTTT | CASSHDGTGTAPKAQHF
once | TRBJ2-7 | TRBD2 | TRBV25-1 | TGTGCCAGCAGCCAAAGGACTAGCGGGAGGGTAAGAGACGAGCAGTACTTC | CASSQRTSGRVRDEQYF
- | TRBJ1-1 | - | TRBV28 | TGTGCCAGCAGATGGAGCGGGGCAAGGGGCACTGAAGCTTTCTTT | CASRWSGARGTEAFF
- | TRBJ2-1 | - | TRBV10-1 | TGCGCCAGCAGTGCCGCAGGGAGCTCCTACAATGAGCAGTTCTTC | CASSAAGSSYNEQFF
- | TRBJ2-1 | - | TRBV11-2 | TGTGCCAGCAGCTTAGTCGGACGGAGTGAGCAGTTCTTC | CASSLVGRSEQFF
- | TRBJ2-6 | TRBD1 | TRBV5-6 | TGTGCCAGCAGCTTAATTTCCGACAGGGCTGGGGCCAACGTCCTGACTTTC | CASSLISDRAGANVLTF
- | TRBJ2-5 | TRBD2 | TRBV10-3 | TGTGCCATCAGCGCCGGGACTAGCGGGAGTTTCGGGACCCAGTACTTC | CAISAGTSGSFGTQYF